Below, 19 T cell receptor beta chains from the same sample are listed, as sequenced in a study of CD8 T cells in ankylosing spondylitis. TCRdb fed the 5' RACE reads into MiXCR, producing one record per CDR3 protein. Of approximately 340,000 distinct CDR3 sequences detected, roughly 14% appear once; the ten largest clones hold around 1%. Sequenced material: blood, either unsorted or a sorted T cell fraction (not recorded which). Receptors originate from a male donor with ankylosing spondylitis or in good health (not recorded which).

The chain joins TRBV12-3 or TRBV12-4 to TRBJ2-2; D is perhaps TRBD2 (7 bases). V shed 3 bases and J shed 4 bases, with 12 bases lying between them. This CDR3 comprises 15 residues. In DNA, the CDR3 is TGTGCCAGCAGTTTTCAGGGGAGGGTCACCGGGGAGCTGTTTTTT. Protein product: CASSFQGRVTGELFF.

The V and J genes are TRBV7-2 and TRBJ2-2, with 8 bases lining up with TRBD1. CDR3 length equals 16 residues. V gave up 5 bases and J gave up 0 bases; unmatched junction bases: 5. The V gene's germline CDR1 is SGHTA and CDR2 FQGNSA. CDR3 DNA sequence: TGTGCCAGCAGCCGACAGACAGGGGCGAACACCGGGGAGCTGTTTTTT. It codes for CASSRQTGANTGELFF.

This chain uses TRBV5-1 with TRBJ2-7, with unresolved D. The CDR3 is made up of 17 amino acids. V lost 0 bases to trimming and J lost 3 bases, with 19 bases between them. Germline loops: CDR1 SGHRS, CDR2 YFSETQ. CDR3 DNA: TGCGCCAGCAGCTTGGTTAAGGGCTCGGGTGGCTTCTACGAGCAGTACTTC. This gives the protein CASSLVKGSGGFYEQYF.

A few counts support this clonotype. This rearrangement joins TRBV4-1 to TRBJ2-5; D call uncertain. V lost 4 bases to trimming and J lost 0 bases, with 6 bases between them. There are 13 residues in the CDR3. Germline CDR1 MGHRA, CDR2 YSYEKL. The CDR3 here is CASSRQNQETQYF. CDR3 DNA: TGCGCCAGCAGCCGCCAAAACCAAGAGACCCAGTACTTC.

This clonotype was seen many times. The chain recombines TRBV21-1 with TRBJ2-1. TRBV21-1 is classified as a pseudogene. The CDR3 runs to 14 residues. The CDR3 spells CAPSHGSSYNEQFF. In DNA, the CDR3 is TGTGCCCCATCTCACGGTAGCTCCTACAATGAGCAGTTCTTC.

This clonotype was recorded a few times. The gene calls are TRBV6-5 and TRBJ2-5; D not certain. CDR3 length: 14 amino acids. CDR1 and CDR2 (germline): MNHEY, SVGAGI. V was trimmed by 2 bases and J by 5 bases, leaving 12 bases between them. The CDR3: CASSYTAHRETQYF. The CDR3 DNA reads TGTGCCAGCAGTTACACAGCCCATAGGGAGACCCAGTACTTC.

The rearrangement links TRBV30 to TRBJ1-1; TRBD1 aligns across 8 bases. Germline CDR1 GTSNPN, CDR2 SVGIG (reference sequence). The CDR3 has 13 amino acids. The trim removed 8 bases at V and 4 bases at J, leaving 9 bases unmatched. The DNA of the CDR3 is TGTGCCGGTTCAGGGGGCTCGGGCACTGAAGCTTTCTTT. Translation: CAGSGGSGTEAFF.

There are a few counts of this clonotype. The chain carries TRBV4-1 and TRBJ1-1; D remains ambiguous. The CDR3 loop spans 17 amino acids. In germline, CDR1 is MGHRA, CDR2 YSYEKL. Trimming cost V 0 bases and J 2 bases, with 16 bases left between them. In DNA form, the CDR3 reads TGCGCCAGCAGCCAAGATAGTCCGGTACAAGTAAACACTGAAGCTTTCTTT. This codes for CASSQDSPVQVNTEAFF.

The rearrangement links TRBV6-1 to TRBJ2-2, with TRBD2 identical over 8 bases. The V gene's germline CDR1 is MNHNS and CDR2 SASEGT. With 5 bases clipped from V and 7 bases from J, the junction kept 6 bases outside the gene matches. CDR3 length: 14 residues. The CDR3 sequence: CASSPTSEGGELFF. CDR3 in DNA: TGTGCCAGCAGTCCGACTAGCGAAGGCGGGGAGCTGTTTTTT.

The J gene is TRBJ2-4, the V gene TRBV7-2, with D possibly TRBD2 on 6 matching bases. Per germline, CDR1 SGHTA and CDR2 FQGNSA. The V and J ends lost 4 bases and 1 base respectively, with 11 bases between them. This CDR3 region has 15 residues. CDR3: CASSYAGYAKNIQYF. The DNA of the CDR3 is TGTGCCAGCAGCTACGCGGGGTATGCCAAAAACATTCAGTACTTC. The full variable domain, with the rest looked up from reference TRBV7-2 and TRBJ2-4, is GAGVSQSPSNKVTEKGKDVELRCDPISGHTALYWYRQSLGQGLEFLIYFQGNSAPDKSGLPSDRFSAERTGGSVSTLTIQRTQQEDSAVYLCASSYAGYAKNIQYFGAGTRLSVL.

Only a few counts were recorded for this clonotype. The rearrangement links TRBV5-1 to TRBJ2-3; 9 bases are a match to TRBD1. V shed 1 base and J 5 bases; nucleotides not matched to a gene: 5. The CDR3 consists of 15 residues. Germline-derived CDR1 and CDR2 are SGHRS and YFSETQ. Here the CDR3 reads CASSLWDRVIDTQYF. CDR3 coding DNA: TGCGCCAGCAGCTTGTGGGACAGGGTGATAGATACGCAGTATTTT.

The rearrangement joins TRBV2 to TRBJ2-1; 7 bases agree with TRBD2. This CDR3 comprises 15 residues. V lost 8 bases to trimming and J lost 0 bases; unmatched junction nucleotides: 7. The germline CDR1 and CDR2 sequences are SNHLY and FYNNEI. The CDR3 is CASGREVDSYNEQFF. For the CDR3, the DNA is TGTGCCAGCGGGAGGGAGGTAGACTCCTACAATGAGCAGTTCTTC.

This clonotype has just a few counts. This sequence joins TRBV20-1 and TRBJ2-4; D not certain. The length of the CDR3 is 12 residues. Deletions cut 3 bases from V and 9 bases from J, with 12 bases between. CDR1 is DFQATT, CDR2 SNEGSKA, per germline (reference sequence). The CDR3: CSASSPFLIQYF. The CDR3 region has the DNA TGCAGTGCTAGCTCACCCTTTCTCATTCAGTACTTC.

This clonotype has a count of ten or more. This sequence joins TRBV4-2 and TRBJ1-2; D may be TRBD1 (5 bases). Germline V CDR1 and CDR2: LGHNA, YNFKEQ. V was cut by 4 bases and J by 2 bases, with 20 bases left in between. The CDR3 extends over 17 amino acids. The CDR3 nucleotides read TGTGCCAGCAGCCCCCTGGGTAACGGGGGGGGGAACTATGGCTACACCTTC. It translates to CASSPLGNGGGNYGYTF.

There are a few counts of this clonotype. The CDR3 nucleotides read TGTGCCAGCAGCGGTGAAGCGGGAGGAAGGGAGACCCAGTACTTC. Encoded protein: CASSGEAGGRETQYF. The gene calls are TRBV9 and TRBJ2-5, with TRBD2 matching 9 bases. Germline V gene data show CDR1 as SGDLS and CDR2 as YYNGEE. The CDR3 has 15 amino acids. V dropped 3 bases and J dropped 5; count of bases not matched to a gene: 8.

The chain links TRBV11-3 to TRBJ2-3, with D hard to call. Looked up from germline, CDR1 is SGHNT and CDR2 is YENEEA. The CDR3 is 12 residues long. Between the trimmed V and J ends, which lost 8 bases and 3 bases, there was a span of 9 bases. CDR3 DNA sequence: TGTGCCAGCGCGTTGGAGACAGATACGCAGTATTTT. As protein: CASALETDTQYF. Variable domain in full (rest from reference TRBV11-3 and TRBJ2-3): EAGVVQSPRYKIIEKKQPVAFWCNPISGHNTLYWYLQNLGQGPELLIRYENEEAVDDSQLPKDRFSAERLKGVDSTLKIQPAELGDSAVYLCASALETDTQYFGPGTRLTVL.

This clonotype has more than one count but fewer than ten. The V gene is TRBV15, the J gene TRBJ1-5; D gene uncertain. There are 15 residues in the CDR3. Trimming cost V 3 bases and J 2 bases, with 11 bases left between them. Per germline, CDR1 LNHNV and CDR2 YYDKDF (reference sequence). The CDR3 loop reads CATSRNWVGNQPQHF. The CDR3 nucleotides read TGTGCCACCAGCAGGAACTGGGTGGGCAATCAGCCCCAGCATTTT.

This clonotype turned up a few times. The rearrangement joins TRBV20-1 to TRBJ2-1; 9 bases map to TRBD1. Germline V gene sequence: CDR1 DFQATT, CDR2 SNEGSKA (reference sequence). CDR3 length equals 13 residues. Trimming cost V 1 base and J 13 bases; bases outside gene matches: 8. This CDR3 is CSARGDRVEGQFF. The DNA of the CDR3 is TGCAGTGCTAGAGGGGACAGGGTTGAAGGTCAGTTCTTC.

This clonotype was detected a few times. V gene TRBV16 combines with J gene TRBJ2-7; TRBD2 is a possible D gene (6 bases). This CDR3 comprises 13 residues. Looked up from germline, CDR1 is KGHSY and CDR2 is FQNENV. The V end was cut by 2 bases, the J end by 6 bases, with 11 bases between. The CDR3 sequence: CASSQGRTIEQYF. For the CDR3, the DNA is TGTGCCAGCAGCCAAGGGAGGACTATCGAGCAGTACTTC.